The 25 T cell receptor beta chains reported below all come from one sample, sequenced in a study of identifying expanded T cells in peripheral blood. Assay: immunoSEQ multiplex PCR; the TCRdb copy retains only in-frame clones and omits some. Among about 100,000 clones listed, 75% to 90% were seen once. Specimen: blood. The receptors originated from a person aged 18 to 75 in good health.

V is TRBV19 and J is TRBJ2-7; perhaps TRBD2 as D (6 bases). V shed 5 bases and J shed 4 bases, with 12 bases lying between them. Germline V CDR1 and CDR2: LNHDA, SQIVND (reference sequence). The CDR3 runs to 13 residues. Here the CDR3 DNA reads TGTGCCAGTAGTTCGACTGGGGGGTACGAGCAGTACTTC. Its translation is CASSSTGGYEQYF. The whole variable domain, remainder taken from reference TRBV19 and TRBJ2-7, is DGGITQSPKYLFRKEGQNVTLSCEQNLNHDAMYWYRQDPGQGLRLIYYSQIVNDFQKGDIAEGYSVSREKKESFPLTVTSAQKNPTAFYLCASSSTGGYEQYFGPGTRLTVT.

The rearrangement uses TRBV6-5 and TRBJ1-2; no clear D gene. The CDR3 loop spans 13 amino acids. Per germline, CDR1 MNHEY and CDR2 SVGAGI. Deletions cut 6 bases from V and 0 bases from J, with 8 bases between. The CDR3 protein is CASSPASNYGYTF. In DNA, the CDR3 is TGTGCCAGCAGCCCTGCCTCTAACTATGGCTACACCTTC.

This clone was detected once. The V and J genes are TRBV11-2 and TRBJ2-2; D is unresolved. V was pared by 1 base and J by 5 bases, with 8 bases between. The CDR3 contains 14 residues. Per germline, CDR1 SGHAT and CDR2 FQNNGV. In nucleotides, the CDR3 is TGTGCCAGCAGCTTAGCCAAGTGGACCGGGGAGCTGTTTTTT. It is translated as CASSLAKWTGELFF.

The V gene is TRBV7-7, the J gene TRBJ2-1, with no clear D. Germline assignment: CDR1 SSHAT and CDR2 FNYEAQ (reference sequence). Deletions cut 5 bases from V and 1 base from J, with 9 bases between. The CDR3 has 14 amino acids. The CDR3 nucleotides are TGTGCCAGCAGCCCTACCGGGTCCTACAATGAGCAGTTCTTC. This codes for CASSPTGSYNEQFF.

This rearrangement joins TRBV5-4 to TRBJ2-7, with 7 bases that match TRBD1. This CDR3 is 14 amino acids long. The germline V gene encodes CDR1 SGHNT and CDR2 YYREEE (reference sequence). Trimming removed 0 bases from V and 2 bases from J; junction bases left unmatched: 2. Here the CDR3 DNA reads TGTGCCAGCAGCTTGGGGGGACAGACCTACGAGCAGTACTTC. It translates to CASSLGGQTYEQYF.

CDR3 nucleotides: TGTGCCAGCAGCTTTCGGATCTCTGGGGCCAACGTCCTGACTTTC. Amino acid sequence: CASSFRISGANVLTF. The genes are TRBV13 and TRBJ2-6; D not resolved. Germline V gene lookup returns CDR1 PRHDT and CDR2 FYEKMQ (reference sequence). With 3 bases removed from V and 0 bases from J, the gap between germline ends came to 6 bases. The CDR3 length is 15 residues.

V and J are TRBV6-5 and TRBJ1-1; a possible D gene is TRBD1 (6 bases). Per germline, CDR1 MNHEY and CDR2 SVGAGI. V lost 7 bases and J lost 8, with 11 bases in between. This CDR3 has 11 amino acids. The CDR3 sequence is CASKNREEAFF. The CDR3 DNA sequence: TGTGCCAGCAAAAACAGGGAAGAAGCTTTCTTT.

The rearrangement uses TRBV10-2 and TRBJ2-7, with D uncertain. V was clipped by 4 bases and J by 0 bases, with 13 bases between them. The V gene's germline CDR1 is WSHSY and CDR2 SAAADI. This CDR3 is 15 amino acids long. The CDR3 DNA reads as TGCGCCAGCAGTGTTGCCAGCCGCACCTCCTACGAGCAGTACTTC. This translates into CASSVASRTSYEQYF.

The J gene is TRBJ2-5, the V gene TRBV4-1; 15 bases line up with TRBD2. The V gene's germline CDR1 is MGHRA and CDR2 YSYEKL. The CDR3 sequence is 19 residues long. V dropped 3 bases and J dropped 1; count of bases not matched to a gene: 9. The CDR3 bases are TGCGCCAGCAGCCACCCCAGCCGGACTAGCGGGAGGGTCCAAGAGACCCAGTACTTC. It encodes CASSHPSRTSGRVQETQYF.

V usage is TRBV6-5 and J usage is TRBJ1-1, with a possible D match to TRBD1 (6 bases). CDR1 is MNHEY and CDR2 is SVGAGI in the germline V gene. CDR3 length: 15 amino acids. Trimming pared 6 bases from V and 5 bases from J, leaving 19 bases between. CDR3 protein: CASSQPGAVRTEAFF. The CDR3 nucleotides read TGTGCCAGCAGCCAACCGGGGGCTGTTAGGACTGAAGCTTTCTTT.

This clone has a single count. The CDR3 sequence is CASSVGNSGTDTQYF. CDR3 sequence (DNA): TGTGCCAGCAGCGTAGGGAATAGTGGCACAGATACGCAGTATTTT. The chain is built from TRBV7-3 and TRBJ2-3; D is unclear. Trimming cost V 5 bases and J 1 base, with 13 bases left between them. The CDR3 length is 15 residues. CDR1 and CDR2 from the germline V gene are SGHTA and FQGTGA.

The chain links TRBV19 to TRBJ2-1; 8 bases line up with TRBD1. The J segment lost 9 bases and the V segment lost 3 bases, leaving 10 bases of the junction unmatched. The CDR3 loop spans 15 amino acids. The germline CDR1 and CDR2 sequences are LNHDA and SQIVND (reference sequence). CDR3 protein: CASSIAQDRVGEQFF. The CDR3 DNA sequence: TGTGCCAGTAGTATCGCGCAGGACAGGGTAGGTGAGCAGTTCTTC.

The chain uses TRBV28 and TRBJ2-1; no reliable D call. The V gene lost 7 bases and the J gene lost 10 bases, with 17 bases spanning the gap. The germline gives CDR1 MDHEN, CDR2 SYDVKM. The CDR3 covers 13 residues. CDR3 sequence: CASILGPGREQFF. CDR3 in DNA: TGTGCCAGCATCCTAGGACCGGGCCGCGAGCAGTTCTTC.

This rearrangement joins TRBV7-9 to TRBJ1-4; the D is unclear. The CDR3 contains 14 residues. V was shortened by 5 bases and J by 8 bases, with 15 bases between the two germline ends. The germline V gene has CDR1 SEHNR and CDR2 FQNEAQ (reference sequence). The CDR3 region has the DNA TGTGCCAGCAGCCGGGTTTTGGCCGGGGAAAAACTGTTTTTT. The encoded protein is CASSRVLAGEKLFF.

The rearrangement uses TRBV19 and TRBJ1-5; 9 nucleotides line up with TRBD1. Trimming took 3 bases from V and 8 from J; bases not matched to a gene: 20. In germline, CDR1 is LNHDA, CDR2 SQIVND (reference sequence). This CDR3 contains 19 residues. CDR3 loop: CASSILRAFGTGWRKPQHF. In nucleotides, the CDR3 is TGTGCCAGTAGTATCCTCCGGGCCTTCGGGACAGGGTGGCGGAAGCCCCAGCATTTT.

This clone was counted a single time. The chain recombines TRBV5-8 with TRBJ2-1; 7 nucleotides agree with TRBD1. The CDR3 consists of 14 residues. Looked up from germline, CDR1 is SGHTS and CDR2 is YDEGEE. The V and J ends lost 4 bases and 5 bases, in that order; junction bases with no gene match: 6. CDR3 sequence: CASSPTGSHNEQFF. The DNA for the CDR3 is TGTGCCAGCAGCCCGACAGGGTCCCACAATGAGCAGTTCTTC. Based on the CDR3 plus reference TRBV5-8 and TRBJ2-1, the full variable domain is EAGVTQSPTHLIKTRGQQATLRCSPISGHTSVYWYQQALGLGLQFLLWYDEGEERNRGNFPPRFSGRQFPNYSSELNVNALELEDSALYLCASSPTGSHNEQFFGPGTRLTVL.

The rearrangement links TRBV7-3 to TRBJ1-4; no definite D call. The ends were cut back, 1 base at V and 5 bases at J, with 8 bases in the middle. The CDR3 runs 14 residues. Germline-derived CDR1 and CDR2 are SGHTA and FQGTGA. Here the CDR3 reads CASSLNGKNEKLFF. The DNA for the CDR3 is TGTGCCAGCAGCTTAAACGGCAAAAATGAAAAACTGTTTTTT.

The table lists this clone with a count of one. The gene calls are TRBV7-9 and TRBJ1-5; TRBD1 is a possible D gene (5 bases). This CDR3 has 16 residues. Trimming removed 1 base at V and 1 base at J, with 11 bases between. The germline V gene has CDR1 SEHNR and CDR2 FQNEAQ (reference sequence). The CDR3 loop is CASSLGQGSSNQPQHF. The DNA for the CDR3 is TGTGCCAGCAGCTTAGGGCAGGGTAGCAGCAATCAGCCCCAGCATTTT.

The J gene is TRBJ2-7, the V gene TRBV11-3, with D perhaps matching TRBD1 (5 bases). Germline lookup yields CDR1 SGHNT and CDR2 YENEEA. With 5 bases removed from V and 6 bases from J, the gap between germline ends came to 23 bases. This CDR3 has 16 amino acids. CDR3 loop: CASSPRQFSGPSEQYF. CDR3 nucleotides: TGTGCCAGCAGCCCCCGACAGTTCTCAGGGCCATCCGAGCAGTACTTC.

The chain recombines TRBV12-5 with TRBJ2-7; D might be TRBD2 (6 bases). Trimming took 4 bases from V and 0 from J, leaving 16 bases between them. CDR3 size: 16 residues. CDR1 is LGHNT and CDR2 is FRNRAP in the germline V gene. The DNA of the CDR3 is TGTGCTAGTGGTTCATCGGGACTTACGAGCTCCTACGAGCAGTACTTC. It specifies CASGSSGLTSSYEQYF.

V is TRBV5-1 and J is TRBJ2-5; 7 bases align to TRBD1. Germline values: CDR1 SGHRS, CDR2 YFSETQ. The CDR3 contains 16 residues. V shed 0 bases and J 2 bases; nucleotides not matched to a gene: 7. CDR3 sequence: CASSLVQPGQQETQYF. CDR3 in DNA: TGCGCCAGCAGCTTGGTACAACCGGGACAGCAAGAGACCCAGTACTTC. The whole variable domain, filled in from reference TRBV5-1 and TRBJ2-5, reads KAGVTQTPRYLIKTRGQQVTLSCSPISGHRSVSWYQQTPGQGLQFLFEYFSETQRNKGNFPGRFSGRQFSNSRSEMNVSTLELGDSALYLCASSLVQPGQQETQYFGPGTRLLVL.

This clone was picked up a small number of times. One end of the junction fails to match germline, which may point to a read error. The V gene is TRBV19, the J gene TRBJ1-2; 9 positions match TRBD1. CDR1 is LNHDA and CDR2 is SQIVND in the germline V gene (reference sequence). The CDR3 loop spans 14 amino acids. CDR3 DNA sequence: TGTGCCAGTAGTTCACAGACAGGGGGTCTGTCCTTCTCCTTC. Protein: CASSSQTGGLSFSF. The variable domain in full, completed from reference TRBV19 and TRBJ1-2, reads DGGITQSPKYLFRKEGQNVTLSCEQNLNHDAMYWYRQDPGQGLRLIYYSQIVNDFQKGDIAEGYSVSREKKESFPLTVTSAQKNPTAFYLCASSSQTGGLSFSFGSGTRLTVV.

The chain has TRBV27 and TRBJ2-1; TRBD1 aligns across 8 bases. V was pared by 3 bases and J by 4 bases, with 11 bases of the junction left unmatched. The CDR3 contains 17 residues. CDR1 MNHEY and CDR2 SMNVEV come from the germline V gene (reference sequence). The chain's CDR3 is CASSFWAGTGSYNEQFF. DNA for the CDR3: TGTGCCAGCAGTTTTTGGGCCGGGACAGGTTCATACAATGAGCAGTTCTTC.

The sample holds one count of this clone. The chain combines TRBV9 with TRBJ2-3; D is possibly TRBD2 (6 bases). From germline, CDR1 is SGDLS and CDR2 YYNGEE. The CDR3 is 16 amino acids. V was trimmed by 0 bases and J by 0 bases, leaving 11 bases between them. The CDR3 region is CASSVGIAESTDTQYF. CDR3 DNA: TGTGCCAGCAGCGTAGGAATAGCGGAGAGCACAGATACGCAGTATTTT.

This chain uses TRBV6-1 with TRBJ1-6, with TRBD1 as a possible D gene (5 bases). Between the trimmed V and J ends, which lost 7 bases and 7 bases, there was a span of 8 bases. CDR3 size: 12 residues. Germline V lookup: CDR1 MNHNS, CDR2 SASEGT. For the CDR3, the DNA is TGTGCCAGCATGGGGGTAAATTCACCCCTCCACTTT. Its protein product is CASMGVNSPLHF.